Below, one T cell receptor beta chain is given with its context. This CDR3 comprises 16 residues. V shed 4 bases and J shed 2 bases, with 17 bases lying between them. Germline assignment: CDR1 SGHRS and CDR2 YFSETQ. The sample comes from a study of PD-L1 blockade in urothelial cancer. About the research overall: Every 3 weeks, patients received intravenous atezolizumab 1,200 mg, beginning 2014. T cells numbered a median of 141,255 in the blood samples.

The time point denotes: pretreatment peripheral blood. Patients had urothelial carcinoma that was locally advanced or metastatic. The data were produced by immunoSEQ multiplex PCR, yet TCRdb's version contains in-frame clones alone and is incomplete. The table has around 71,000 clones, just under 85% seen once. This receptor was taken from a man aged 35 to 55 with urothelial cancer. Sequencing was performed on PBMCs, taken around atezolizumab (anti-PD-L1) treatment. The genes are TRBV5-1 and TRBJ2-3; maybe TRBD2 (6 bases). CDR3 sequence: CASSGAAGLYTDTQYF. As DNA, the CDR3 is TGCGCCAGCAGCGGGGCGGCGGGACTCTACACAGATACGCAGTATTTT.